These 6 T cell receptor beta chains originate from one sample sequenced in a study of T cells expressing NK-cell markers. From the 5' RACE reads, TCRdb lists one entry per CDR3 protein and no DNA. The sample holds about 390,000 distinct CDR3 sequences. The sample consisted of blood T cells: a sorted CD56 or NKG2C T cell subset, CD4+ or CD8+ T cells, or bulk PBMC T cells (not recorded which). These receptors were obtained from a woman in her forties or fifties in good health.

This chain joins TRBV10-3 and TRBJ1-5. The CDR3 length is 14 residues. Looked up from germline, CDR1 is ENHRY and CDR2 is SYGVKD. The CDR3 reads CAISERGNDQPQHF.

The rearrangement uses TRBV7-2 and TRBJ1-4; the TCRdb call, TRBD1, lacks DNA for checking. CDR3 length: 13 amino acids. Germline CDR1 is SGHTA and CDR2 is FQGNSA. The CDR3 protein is CASSPDRNEKLFF.

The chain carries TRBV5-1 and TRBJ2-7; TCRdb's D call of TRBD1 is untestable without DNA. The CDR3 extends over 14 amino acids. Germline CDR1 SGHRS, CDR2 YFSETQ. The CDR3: CASSLEGTGNEQYF.

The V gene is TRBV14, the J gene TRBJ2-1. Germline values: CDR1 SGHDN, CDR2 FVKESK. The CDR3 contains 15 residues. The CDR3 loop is CASSQDGRRYNEQFF.

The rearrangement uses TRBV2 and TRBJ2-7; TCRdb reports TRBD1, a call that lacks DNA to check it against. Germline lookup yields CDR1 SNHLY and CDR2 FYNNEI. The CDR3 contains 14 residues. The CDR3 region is CASSRSPGTYEQYF.

CDR3 residues: CASSRSAGADTGELFF. V is TRBV12-3 or TRBV12-4 and J is TRBJ2-2; the TCRdb call, TRBD2, lacks DNA for checking. The CDR3 is made up of 16 amino acids.